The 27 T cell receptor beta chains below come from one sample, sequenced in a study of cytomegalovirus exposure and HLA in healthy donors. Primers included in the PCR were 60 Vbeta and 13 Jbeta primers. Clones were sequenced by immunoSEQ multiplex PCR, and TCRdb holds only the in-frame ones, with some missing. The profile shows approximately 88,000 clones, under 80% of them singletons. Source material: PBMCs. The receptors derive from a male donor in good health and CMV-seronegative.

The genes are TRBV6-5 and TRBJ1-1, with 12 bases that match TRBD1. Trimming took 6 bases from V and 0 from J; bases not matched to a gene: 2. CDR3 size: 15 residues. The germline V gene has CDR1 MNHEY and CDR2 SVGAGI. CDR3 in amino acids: CASSGTGGLNTEAFF. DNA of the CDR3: TGTGCCAGCAGCGGGACAGGGGGCTTGAACACTGAAGCTTTCTTT.

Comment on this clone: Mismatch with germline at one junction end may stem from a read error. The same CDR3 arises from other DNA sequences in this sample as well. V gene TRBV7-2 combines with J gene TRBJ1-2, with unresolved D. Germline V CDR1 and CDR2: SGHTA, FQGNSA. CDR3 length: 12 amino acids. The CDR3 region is CAVNSGYYGYTF. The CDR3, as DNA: TGCGCCGTAAACAGTGGCTACTATGGCTACACCTTC.

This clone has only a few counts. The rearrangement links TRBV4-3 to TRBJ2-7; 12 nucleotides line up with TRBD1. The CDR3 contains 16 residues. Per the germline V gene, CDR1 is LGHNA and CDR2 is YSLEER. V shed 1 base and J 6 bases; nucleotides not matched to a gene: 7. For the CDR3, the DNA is TGCGCCAGCAGCCAAGCGGGACAGGGGGCGTTCTCCGAGCAGTACTTC. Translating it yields CASSQAGQGAFSEQYF.

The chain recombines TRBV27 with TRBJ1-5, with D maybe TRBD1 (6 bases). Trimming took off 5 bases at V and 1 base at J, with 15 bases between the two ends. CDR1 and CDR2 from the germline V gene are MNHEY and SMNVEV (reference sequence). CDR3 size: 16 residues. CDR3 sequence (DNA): TGTGCCAGCAGTCAGCACAGGGCGGCGAGCAATCAGCCCCAGCATTTT. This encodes CASSQHRAASNQPQHF.

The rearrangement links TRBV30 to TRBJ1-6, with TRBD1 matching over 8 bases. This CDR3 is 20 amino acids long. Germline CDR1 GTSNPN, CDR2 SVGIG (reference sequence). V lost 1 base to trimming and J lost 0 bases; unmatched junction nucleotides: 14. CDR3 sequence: CAWSAKRTGTGRSYNSPLHF. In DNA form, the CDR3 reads TGTGCCTGGAGTGCAAAGAGAACCGGGACAGGACGCTCCTATAATTCACCCCTCCACTTT.

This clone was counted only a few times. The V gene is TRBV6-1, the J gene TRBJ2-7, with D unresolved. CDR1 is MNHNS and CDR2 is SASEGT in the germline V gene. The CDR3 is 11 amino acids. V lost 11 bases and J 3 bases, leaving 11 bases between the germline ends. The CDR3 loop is CAAVQFYEQYF. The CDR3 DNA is TGTGCCGCGGTGCAGTTCTACGAGCAGTACTTC.

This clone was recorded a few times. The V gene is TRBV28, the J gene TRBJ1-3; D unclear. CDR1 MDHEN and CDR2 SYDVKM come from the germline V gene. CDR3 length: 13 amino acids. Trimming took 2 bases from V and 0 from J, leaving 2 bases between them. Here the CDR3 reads CASSLHSGNTIYF. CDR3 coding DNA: TGTGCCAGCAGTTTACACTCTGGAAACACCATATATTTT.

Here the CDR3 reads CASSEGQGSPYEQYF. CDR3 nucleotides: TGTGCCAGCAGCGAAGGACAGGGCTCGCCCTACGAGCAGTACTTC. V and J are TRBV7-2 and TRBJ2-5; TRBD1 matches 8 bases. The DNA end is a closer match to TRBJ2-7, so the J assignment may be wrong. In germline, CDR1 is SGHTA, CDR2 FQGNSA. The CDR3 is 15 amino acids.

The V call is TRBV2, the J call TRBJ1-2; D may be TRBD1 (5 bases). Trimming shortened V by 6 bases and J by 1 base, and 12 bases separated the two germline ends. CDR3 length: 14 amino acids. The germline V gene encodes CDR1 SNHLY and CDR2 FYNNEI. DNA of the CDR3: TGTGCCAGCAGGTGGGCAGGGATTAACTATGGCTACACCTTC. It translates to CASRWAGINYGYTF.

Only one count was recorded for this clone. The CDR3 DNA is TGTGCCAGCAGCTTAACACCCCAGGGGCCGGACGGCGAGCAGTACTTC. Its protein product is CASSLTPQGPDGEQYF. V gene TRBV11-2 combines with J gene TRBJ2-7, with D tentatively TRBD1 (6 bases). Germline V lookup: CDR1 SGHAT, CDR2 FQNNGV. This CDR3 contains 16 residues. With 2 bases removed from V and 6 bases from J, the gap between germline ends came to 20 bases.

The CDR3 reads CASSLGGAYEAFF. In DNA, the CDR3 is TGTGCCAGCAGCTTAGGCGGCGCGTATGAAGCTTTCTTT. The chain couples TRBV7-9 to TRBJ1-1; D remains ambiguous. V lost 1 base to trimming and J lost 7 bases, with 10 bases between them. The V gene's germline CDR1 is SEHNR and CDR2 FQNEAQ (reference sequence). This CDR3 is built from 13 residues.

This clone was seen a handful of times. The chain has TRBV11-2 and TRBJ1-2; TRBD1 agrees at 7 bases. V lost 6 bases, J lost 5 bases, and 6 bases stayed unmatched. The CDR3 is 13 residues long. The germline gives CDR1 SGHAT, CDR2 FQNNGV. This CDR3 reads CASSPGQLYGYTF. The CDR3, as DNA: TGTGCCAGCAGTCCGGGACAGCTTTATGGCTACACCTTC.

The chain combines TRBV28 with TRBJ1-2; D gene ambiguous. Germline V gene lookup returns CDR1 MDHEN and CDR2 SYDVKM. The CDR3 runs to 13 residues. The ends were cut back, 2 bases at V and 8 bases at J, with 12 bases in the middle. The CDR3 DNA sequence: TGTGCCAGCAGTTTAGCTTTCCCGGAGGGCTACACCTTC. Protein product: CASSLAFPEGYTF.

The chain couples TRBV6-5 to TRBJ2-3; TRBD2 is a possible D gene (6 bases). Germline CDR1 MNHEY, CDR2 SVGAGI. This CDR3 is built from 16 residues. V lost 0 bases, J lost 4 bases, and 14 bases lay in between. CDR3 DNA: TGTGCCAGCAGTTACTCGACCGGGAGTTCCGCAGATACGCAGTATTTT. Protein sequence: CASSYSTGSSADTQYF.

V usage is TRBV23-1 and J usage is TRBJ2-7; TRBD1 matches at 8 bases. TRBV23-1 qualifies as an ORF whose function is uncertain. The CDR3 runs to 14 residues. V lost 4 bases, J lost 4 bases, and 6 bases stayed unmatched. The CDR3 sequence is CASSLGTGSYEQYF. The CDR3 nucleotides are TGCGCCAGCAGTCTGGGGACAGGCTCGTACGAGCAGTACTTC.

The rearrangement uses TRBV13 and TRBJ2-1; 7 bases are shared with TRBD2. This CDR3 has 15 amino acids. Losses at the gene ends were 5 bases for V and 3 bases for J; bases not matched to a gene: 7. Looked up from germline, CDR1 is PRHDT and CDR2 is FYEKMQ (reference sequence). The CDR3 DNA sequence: TGTGCCAGCAGCCTCCGGGAGGCCGGCTACAATGAGCAGTTCTTC. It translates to CASSLREAGYNEQFF.

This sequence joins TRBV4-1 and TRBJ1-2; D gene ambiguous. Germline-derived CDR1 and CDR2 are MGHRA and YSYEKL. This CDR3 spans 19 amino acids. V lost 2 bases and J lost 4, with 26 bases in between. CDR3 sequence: CASSQPPMRRAVKFYGYTF. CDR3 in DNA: TGCGCCAGCAGCCAACCTCCCATGAGGCGTGCAGTAAAATTCTATGGCTACACCTTC.

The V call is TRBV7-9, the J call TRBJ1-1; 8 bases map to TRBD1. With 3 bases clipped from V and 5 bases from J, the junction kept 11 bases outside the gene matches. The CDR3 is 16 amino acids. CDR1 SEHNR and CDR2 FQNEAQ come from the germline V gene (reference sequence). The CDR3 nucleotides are TGTGCCAGCAGCTTTACAGGGGGAGGCCCAGAAACTGAAGCTTTCTTT. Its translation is CASSFTGGGPETEAFF.

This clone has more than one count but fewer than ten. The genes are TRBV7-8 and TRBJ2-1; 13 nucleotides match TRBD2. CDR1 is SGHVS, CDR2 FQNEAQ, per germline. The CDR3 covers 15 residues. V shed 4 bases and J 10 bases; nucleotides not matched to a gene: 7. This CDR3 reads CASSSRRLAGGEQFF. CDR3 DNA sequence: TGTGCCAGCAGCTCAAGAAGACTAGCGGGAGGAGAGCAGTTCTTC.

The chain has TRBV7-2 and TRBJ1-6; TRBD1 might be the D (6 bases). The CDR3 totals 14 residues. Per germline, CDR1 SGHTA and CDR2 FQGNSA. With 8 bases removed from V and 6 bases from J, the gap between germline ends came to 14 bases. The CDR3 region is CASGIGQTNSPLHF. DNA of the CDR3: TGTGCCAGCGGTATCGGACAGACTAATTCACCCCTCCACTTT.

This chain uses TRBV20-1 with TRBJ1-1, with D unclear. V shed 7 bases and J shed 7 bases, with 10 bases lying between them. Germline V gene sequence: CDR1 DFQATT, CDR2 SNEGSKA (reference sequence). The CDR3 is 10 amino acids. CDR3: CSGERVEAFF. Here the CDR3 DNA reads TGCAGTGGGGAGAGGGTTGAAGCTTTCTTT.

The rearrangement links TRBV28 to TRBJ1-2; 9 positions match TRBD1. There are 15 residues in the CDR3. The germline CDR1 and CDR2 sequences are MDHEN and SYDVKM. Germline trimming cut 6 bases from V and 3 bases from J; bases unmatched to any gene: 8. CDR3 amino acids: CASRPPGQGHYGYTF. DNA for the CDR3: TGTGCCAGCAGGCCGCCGGGACAGGGTCACTATGGCTACACCTTC.

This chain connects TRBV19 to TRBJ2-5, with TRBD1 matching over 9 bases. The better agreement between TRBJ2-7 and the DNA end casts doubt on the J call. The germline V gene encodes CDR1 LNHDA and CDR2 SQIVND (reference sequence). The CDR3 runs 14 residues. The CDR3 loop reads CASRPRDREYEQYF. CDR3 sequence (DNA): TGTGCCAGCCGCCCCCGGGACAGGGAATACGAGCAGTACTTC.

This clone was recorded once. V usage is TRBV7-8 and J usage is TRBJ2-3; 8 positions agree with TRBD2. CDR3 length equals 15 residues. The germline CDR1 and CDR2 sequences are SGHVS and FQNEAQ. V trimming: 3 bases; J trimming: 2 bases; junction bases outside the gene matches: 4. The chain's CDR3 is CASSFTSGPTDTQYF. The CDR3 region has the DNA TGTGCCAGCAGCTTTACTAGCGGCCCCACAGATACGCAGTATTTT. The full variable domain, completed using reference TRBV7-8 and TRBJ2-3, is GAGVSQSPRYKVAKRGQDVALRCDPISGHVSLFWYQQALGQGPEFLTYFQNEAQLDKSGLPSDRFFAERPEGSVSTLKIQRTQQEDSAVYLCASSFTSGPTDTQYFGPGTRLTVL.

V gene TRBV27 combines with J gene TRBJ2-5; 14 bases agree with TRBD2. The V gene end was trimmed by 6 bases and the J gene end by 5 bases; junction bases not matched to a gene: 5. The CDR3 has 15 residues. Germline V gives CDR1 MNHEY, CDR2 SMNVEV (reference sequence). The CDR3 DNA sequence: TGTGCCAGCAGAAGACTAGCGGGAGGGTTGGAGACCCAGTACTTC. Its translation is CASRRLAGGLETQYF.

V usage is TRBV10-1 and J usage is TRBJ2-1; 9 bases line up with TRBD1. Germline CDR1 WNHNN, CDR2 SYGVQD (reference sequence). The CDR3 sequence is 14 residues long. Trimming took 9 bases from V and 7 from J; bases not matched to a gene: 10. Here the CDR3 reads CASTPDRGGNEQFF. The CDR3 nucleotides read TGCGCCAGTACTCCCGACAGGGGGGGAAATGAGCAGTTCTTC.

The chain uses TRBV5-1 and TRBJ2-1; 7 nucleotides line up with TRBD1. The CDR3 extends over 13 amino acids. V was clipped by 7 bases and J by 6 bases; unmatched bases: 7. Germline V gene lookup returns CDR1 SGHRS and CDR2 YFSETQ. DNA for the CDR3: TGCGCCAGCGAAGGGGGCGTTAGCAATGAGCAGTTCTTC. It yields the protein CASEGGVSNEQFF.